These 29 T cell receptor beta chains originate from one sample sequenced in a study of blood T cell repertoires in COVID-19. Produced via immunoSEQ multiplex PCR; TCRdb's table is partial and in-frame only. The data hold around 200,000 clones, with 70% to 90% observed a single time. The source material was peripheral blood. These receptors came from a woman aged 80 or over with acute or convalescent COVID-19.

This clone was detected a few times. This chain connects TRBV10-3 to TRBJ2-1; 10 bases are a match to TRBD1. V gave up 2 bases and J gave up 2 bases; unmatched junction bases: 0. In germline, CDR1 is ENHRY, CDR2 SYGVKD. CDR3 size: 15 residues. In DNA form, the CDR3 reads TGTGCCATCAGTGAGGGACAGGGGGCCTACAATGAGCAGTTCTTC. Protein sequence: CAISEGQGAYNEQFF.

This clone occurred once. The V gene is TRBV19, the J gene TRBJ1-2, with D tentatively TRBD1 (5 bases). V lost 2 bases and J lost 2, with 12 bases in between. The CDR3 length is 15 residues. CDR1 is LNHDA, CDR2 SQIVND, per germline (reference sequence). Here the CDR3 reads CASSITGVLNYGYTF. CDR3 DNA: TGTGCCAGTAGTATAACAGGAGTCCTAAACTATGGCTACACCTTC.

The V call is TRBV30, the J call TRBJ2-5; 7 bases match TRBD1. CDR3 length: 12 residues. Losses at the gene ends were 3 bases for V and 5 bases for J; bases not matched to a gene: 3. The germline gives CDR1 GTSNPN, CDR2 SVGIG (reference sequence). The CDR3 here is CAWRGGGETQYF. DNA of the CDR3: TGTGCCTGGAGAGGGGGCGGTGAGACCCAGTACTTC.

This clone was seen a handful of times. This sequence joins TRBV7-9 and TRBJ2-5; no definite D call. The germline CDR1 and CDR2 sequences are SEHNR and FQNEAQ (reference sequence). Trimming took 1 base from V and 5 from J, leaving 23 bases between them. The CDR3 has 18 amino acids. CDR3 DNA sequence: TGTGCCAGCAGCTTAGGGCGCCGGGTTGACGTAAAATCGGAGACCCAGTACTTC. It specifies CASSLGRRVDVKSETQYF.

This clone was counted once. The J gene is TRBJ1-5, the V gene TRBV4-2, with TRBD1 matching 7 bases. V lost 3 bases, J lost 4 bases, and 3 bases stayed unmatched. The CDR3 spans 14 residues. Germline loops: CDR1 LGHNA, CDR2 YNFKEQ. Here the CDR3 DNA reads TGTGCCAGCAGCCATGGGACAGAGAATCAGCCCCAGCATTTT. Its translation: CASSHGTENQPQHF.

The chain has TRBV2 and TRBJ1-1; D remains unclear. From germline, CDR1 is SNHLY and CDR2 FYNNEI. V lost 5 bases, J lost 1 base, and 14 bases lay in between. There are 15 residues in the CDR3. Here the CDR3 reads CASSFDRITNTEAFF. In nucleotides, the CDR3 is TGTGCCAGCAGTTTTGATAGAATTACGAACACTGAAGCTTTCTTT.

This chain uses TRBV6-6 with TRBJ2-2, with 7 bases that match TRBD1. The CDR3 is made up of 15 amino acids. The ends lost 8 bases at V and 3 bases at J; junction bases unmatched: 9. Germline CDR1 reads MNHNY; CDR2 reads SVGAGI (reference sequence). DNA of the CDR3: TGTGCCAGCGGTCCGGGACAGAGTTACACCGGGGAGCTGTTTTTT. Protein product: CASGPGQSYTGELFF.

The rearrangement joins TRBV2 to TRBJ1-6; 8 positions agree with TRBD1. The germline CDR1 and CDR2 sequences are SNHLY and FYNNEI. Trimming at V came to 7 bases and at J to 7 bases, leaving 12 bases not matched to a gene. The CDR3 is 16 amino acids. CDR3 region: CASNRDRLATNSPLHF. The CDR3 DNA reads TGTGCCAGCAACCGGGACAGGCTCGCGACGAATTCACCCCTCCACTTT.

This chain links TRBV25-1 with TRBJ1-2; TRBD1 matches 7 bases. CDR3 size: 13 residues. Trimming cost V 6 bases and J 4 bases; bases outside gene matches: 5. Germline assignment: CDR1 MGHDK and CDR2 SYGVNS. The CDR3 region has the DNA TGTGCCAGCAGCTTCGACAGGGCCTATGGCTACACCTTC. Its translation: CASSFDRAYGYTF.

The chain recombines TRBV19 with TRBJ2-7; TRBD2 aligns across 8 bases. The CDR3 has 14 amino acids. Germline V lookup: CDR1 LNHDA, CDR2 SQIVND (reference sequence). V dropped 5 bases and J dropped 2; count of bases not matched to a gene: 5. CDR3 protein: CASSPQREPYEQYF. The CDR3 DNA is TGTGCCAGTAGTCCCCAGCGGGAGCCCTACGAGCAGTACTTC.

The chain employs TRBV28 and TRBJ1-1, with 8 nucleotides matching TRBD1. J gave up 1 base and V 8 bases, and 9 bases lay outside the gene matches. Germline values: CDR1 MDHEN, CDR2 SYDVKM. The CDR3 sequence is 15 residues long. CDR3 bases: TGTGCCAGCCCCGGACAGGGAGATCGGAACACTGAAGCTTTCTTT. Encoded protein: CASPGQGDRNTEAFF. The full variable domain, with the rest looked up from reference TRBV28 and TRBJ1-1, is DVKVTQSSRYLVKRTGEKVFLECVQDMDHENMFWYRQDPGLGLRLIYFSYDVKMKEKGDIPEGYSVSREKKERFSLILESASTNQTSMYLCASPGQGDRNTEAFFGQGTRLTVV.

Only a few counts were recorded for this clone. The chain links TRBV18 to TRBJ2-3; 11 bases fit TRBD2. This CDR3 is 17 amino acids long. The germline gives CDR1 KGHSH, CDR2 LQKENI. Unmatched junction bases numbered 4, after V lost 1 base and J lost 1 base. CDR3: CASSPRLLAGGTDTQYF. The DNA for the CDR3 is TGTGCCAGCTCACCACGATTACTAGCGGGAGGCACAGATACGCAGTATTTT.

In DNA, the CDR3 is TGTGCCAGCAGCCAAGTAAGGGAGGCGGAGACCCAGTACTTC. Protein: CASSQVREAETQYF. The chain combines TRBV4-2 with TRBJ2-5; tentatively, D is TRBD2 (6 bases). Trimming cost V 1 base and J 5 bases, with 11 bases left between them. The CDR3 extends over 14 amino acids. Looked up from germline, CDR1 is LGHNA and CDR2 is YNFKEQ.

Only a few counts were recorded for this clone. V and J are TRBV28 and TRBJ1-2, with 7 nucleotides matching TRBD1. The V gene's germline CDR1 is MDHEN and CDR2 SYDVKM. V dropped 3 bases and J dropped 8; count of bases not matched to a gene: 6. The CDR3 length is 13 residues. The CDR3: CASSFSGGFGYTF. The CDR3 nucleotides are TGTGCCAGCAGTTTTTCAGGGGGATTCGGCTACACCTTC.

The chain links TRBV29-1 to TRBJ1-4; no definite D call. CDR1 and CDR2 (germline): SQVTM, ANQGSEA. The CDR3 has 13 amino acids. Here the CDR3 DNA reads TGCGCTATACGAGGTGCACCTAATGAAAAACTGTTTTTT. As protein: CAIRGAPNEKLFF.

The rearrangement uses TRBV2 and TRBJ2-3; 9 bases fit TRBD1. Trimming cost V 5 bases and J 4 bases; bases outside gene matches: 4. There are 14 residues in the CDR3. Per germline, CDR1 SNHLY and CDR2 FYNNEI. CDR3: CASSLGQGPDTQYF. In DNA form, the CDR3 reads TGTGCCAGCAGTCTCGGACAGGGGCCAGATACGCAGTATTTT.

CDR3: CASSSQGVSTEAFF. The CDR3 DNA follows: TGTGCCAGCTCATCTCAGGGCGTAAGCACTGAAGCTTTCTTT. This rearrangement joins TRBV18 to TRBJ1-1; the D gene is possibly TRBD1 (5 bases). CDR1 and CDR2 (germline): KGHSH, LQKENI. The CDR3 contains 14 residues. Trimming took 5 bases from V and 4 from J, leaving 14 bases between them.

The CDR3: CASSPGGGTAKVLSYNEQFF. In DNA form, the CDR3 reads TGTGCCAGTTCCCCCGGGGGAGGGACTGCCAAAGTTCTATCCTACAATGAGCAGTTCTTC. J is TRBJ2-1 and V is TRBV19, with 7 bases matching TRBD2. This CDR3 spans 20 amino acids. CDR1 is LNHDA, CDR2 SQIVND, per germline (reference sequence). With V trimmed by 8 bases and J by 1 base, 23 bases remained unmatched.

Of note for this clone: The sample holds other DNA sequences that translate to the same CDR3. This chain connects TRBV29-1 to TRBJ2-2; tentatively, D is TRBD1 (5 bases). Germline values: CDR1 SQVTM, CDR2 ANQGSEA. CDR3 length: 13 amino acids. Trimming stripped 4 bases from V and 4 bases from J, with 10 bases between. The CDR3 region is CSVGSGITGELFF. Written as DNA, the CDR3 is TGCAGCGTTGGGTCAGGGATCACCGGGGAGCTGTTTTTT.

The chain employs TRBV4-2 and TRBJ2-5, with D possibly being TRBD1 (6 bases). Trimming took off 0 bases at V and 1 base at J, with 9 bases between the two ends. Germline assignment: CDR1 LGHNA and CDR2 YNFKEQ. CDR3 length: 15 amino acids. Here the CDR3 DNA reads TGTGCCAGCAGCCAAGAGTGGGGGCCCCAAGAGACCCAGTACTTC. Translation: CASSQEWGPQETQYF.

V and J are TRBV6-6 and TRBJ2-1, with a weak D call TRBD2 (5 bases). CDR1 and CDR2 from the germline V gene are MNHNY and SVGAGI (reference sequence). Between the trimmed V and J ends, which lost 4 bases and 7 bases, there was a span of 8 bases. This CDR3 region has 12 residues. CDR3 DNA sequence: TGTGCCAGCAGTTCGGACTGGAATGAGCAGTTCTTC. This encodes CASSSDWNEQFF.

The chain has TRBV5-8 and TRBJ1-6; 8 nucleotides line up with TRBD1. Looked up from germline, CDR1 is SGHTS and CDR2 is YDEGEE. Losses at the gene ends were 2 bases for V and 8 bases for J; bases not matched to a gene: 3. This CDR3 contains 14 residues. The CDR3 coding sequence is TGTGCCAGCAGCTTCGACAGGGGAGATTCACCCCTCCACTTT. Amino acid sequence: CASSFDRGDSPLHF.

The rearrangement joins TRBV28 to TRBJ1-2; D might be TRBD1 (6 bases). Germline CDR1 is MDHEN and CDR2 is SYDVKM. Trimming pared 2 bases from V and 7 bases from J, leaving 17 bases between. This CDR3 is built from 15 residues. This CDR3 is CASSLKGGVFFGYTF. The DNA of the CDR3 is TGTGCCAGCAGTTTAAAGGGGGGGGTCTTCTTTGGCTACACCTTC.

The CDR3 sequence is CASSSSGARSNEQFF. CDR3 DNA: TGTGCCAGCAGTTCTAGCGGGGCTAGGAGCAATGAGCAGTTCTTC. V is TRBV27 and J is TRBJ2-1, with 9 bases fitting TRBD2. The CDR3 sequence is 15 residues long. The V gene's germline CDR1 is MNHEY and CDR2 SMNVEV (reference sequence). V lost 4 bases, J lost 6 bases, and 7 bases stayed unmatched.

The genes are TRBV9 and TRBJ1-3; tentatively, D is TRBD1 (6 bases). Germline loops: CDR1 SGDLS, CDR2 YYNGEE. The CDR3 has 17 residues. V lost 7 bases, J lost 0 bases, and 20 bases lay in between. Written as DNA, the CDR3 is TGTGCCAGCGGAGGGGGGGAAGGGCTATACTCTGGAAACACCATATATTTT. Translation: CASGGGEGLYSGNTIYF.

The DNA for the CDR3 is TGTGCCACCAGCAGCTCAGGGACAGGGCTTACCGGAAACACCATATATTTT. This sequence encodes CATSSSGTGLTGNTIYF. The chain links TRBV15 to TRBJ1-3; 9 bases line up with TRBD1. Germline CDR1 and CDR2: LNHNV and YYDKDF (reference sequence). Germline trimming cut 3 bases from V and 4 bases from J; bases unmatched to any gene: 10. This CDR3 has 17 amino acids.

The chain is built from TRBV19 and TRBJ1-1; D is unresolved. The CDR3 sequence is 14 residues long. V lost 7 bases to trimming and J lost 1 base, with 13 bases between them. Germline-derived CDR1 and CDR2 are LNHDA and SQIVND (reference sequence). The CDR3 sequence is CASTPLDSNTEAFF. In DNA form, the CDR3 reads TGTGCCAGTACCCCCCTGGACTCGAACACTGAAGCTTTCTTT.

CDR3 sequence (DNA): TGTGCCAGCAGCAAAGGGGTTGCCACTGAAGCTTTCTTT. It specifies CASSKGVATEAFF. The chain employs TRBV12-3 or TRBV12-4 and TRBJ1-1; tentative D call: TRBD1 (5 bases). The CDR3 totals 13 residues. V lost 6 bases and J lost 4, with 12 bases in between.

The chain has TRBV9 and TRBJ2-2; 9 bases match TRBD1. V lost 4 bases to trimming and J lost 5 bases; unmatched junction nucleotides: 9. The CDR3 spans 16 residues. The germline CDR1 and CDR2 sequences are SGDLS and YYNGEE. The DNA of the CDR3 is TGTGCCAGCAGCTCACAAACCGGGACAGGGACCGGGGAGCTGTTTTTT. It yields the protein CASSSQTGTGTGELFF. Full variable domain (outside the CDR3, taken from reference TRBV9 and TRBJ2-2): DSGVTQTPKHLITATGQRVTLRCSPRSGDLSVYWYQQSLDQGLQFLIQYYNGEERAKGNILERFSAQQFPDLHSELNLSSLELGDSALYFCASSSQTGTGTGELFFGEGSRLTVL.